The 30 T cell receptor beta chains below were found in one sample sequenced in a study of blood T cell repertoires in COVID-19. Produced via immunoSEQ multiplex PCR; TCRdb's table is partial and in-frame only. The data hold 130,000 or so clones, with under 90% observed a single time. Sequenced input: peripheral blood. The source is an older woman with acute or convalescent COVID-19.

This rearrangement joins TRBV25-1 to TRBJ1-4, with D perhaps matching TRBD1 (5 bases). Germline CDR1 is MGHDK and CDR2 is SYGVNS. The CDR3 is 15 amino acids. The V end was cut by 1 base, the J end by 7 bases, with 13 bases between. The CDR3 here is CASSEWGGEREKLFF. CDR3 DNA: TGTGCCAGCAGTGAATGGGGGGGAGAACGTGAAAAACTGTTTTTT.

The chain joins TRBV6-5 to TRBJ1-1; possible D gene TRBD1, 5 bases. The CDR3 consists of 13 residues. Germline V gives CDR1 MNHEY, CDR2 SVGAGI. Trimming cost V 2 bases and J 4 bases, with 8 bases left between them. The CDR3 DNA follows: TGTGCCAGCAGTTACGGGGCTAGCACTGAAGCTTTCTTT. It yields the protein CASSYGASTEAFF.

The rearrangement uses TRBV3-1 (or the pseudogene TRBV3-2) and TRBJ1-4, with TRBD1 matching 8 bases. CDR1 and CDR2 from the germline V gene are LGHDT and YNNKEL (reference sequence). The CDR3 covers 16 residues. V lost 4 bases and J lost 8; bases outside the gene matches: 12. CDR3 amino acids: CASSPSGQGRGEKLFF. In DNA form, the CDR3 reads TGTGCCAGCAGCCCATCTGGACAGGGACGGGGAGAAAAACTGTTTTTT.

In its sample, this clone was seen a few times. The gene calls are TRBV28 and TRBJ1-1, with unresolved D. The ends were cut back, 10 bases at V and 0 bases at J, with 9 bases in the middle. CDR1 and CDR2 (germline): MDHEN, SYDVKM. CDR3 length equals 12 residues. The CDR3 bases are TGTGCCACCAATCCTATGAACACTGAAGCTTTCTTT. This encodes CATNPMNTEAFF.

The table lists this clone with a count of one. The chain recombines TRBV10-3 with TRBJ1-2, with 8 positions matching TRBD1. V shed 7 bases and J 4 bases; nucleotides not matched to a gene: 5. The CDR3 extends over 13 amino acids. Germline lookup yields CDR1 ENHRY and CDR2 SYGVKD. In DNA form, the CDR3 reads TGTGCCATCACCCTAGACAGGGGCTATGGCTACACCTTC. Protein: CAITLDRGYGYTF.

The chain couples TRBV2 to TRBJ1-6; D call uncertain. CDR3 size: 14 residues. Trimming shortened V by 0 bases and J by 7 bases, and 7 bases separated the two germline ends. Germline values: CDR1 SNHLY, CDR2 FYNNEI. The chain's CDR3 is CASSEARGNSPLHF. Written as DNA, the CDR3 is TGTGCCAGCAGTGAAGCTCGGGGAAATTCACCCCTCCACTTT.

V and J are TRBV7-9 and TRBJ2-5, with D maybe TRBD1 (6 bases). CDR1 and CDR2 (germline): SEHNR, FQNEAQ (reference sequence). V lost 4 bases and J 2 bases, leaving 11 bases between the germline ends. The CDR3 is 14 amino acids. The CDR3 loop is CASSSWTVQETQYF. The CDR3 nucleotides read TGTGCCAGCAGCTCCTGGACAGTTCAAGAGACCCAGTACTTC. Using reference TRBV7-9 and TRBJ2-5 for the parts outside the CDR3, the full variable domain is DTGVSQNPRHKITKRGQNVTFRCDPISEHNRLYWYRQTLGQGPEFLTYFQNEAQLEKSRLLSDRFSAERPKGSFSTLEIQRTEQGDSAMYLCASSSWTVQETQYFGPGTRLLVL.

The chain is built from TRBV6-5 and TRBJ1-1; D may be TRBD1 (6 bases). The V end was cut by 6 bases, the J end by 7 bases, with 21 bases between. The CDR3 has 15 residues. Germline V gene sequence: CDR1 MNHEY, CDR2 SVGAGI. CDR3 residues: CASSSVGGDGNEAFF. In DNA form, the CDR3 reads TGTGCCAGCAGCTCCGTAGGGGGTGATGGGAATGAAGCTTTCTTT.

The chain has TRBV11-2 and TRBJ2-7; TRBD2 agrees at 7 bases. CDR1 and CDR2 (germline): SGHAT, FQNNGV. The CDR3 runs 14 residues. With V trimmed by 5 bases and J by 5 bases, 9 bases remained unmatched. This CDR3 reads CASSPTWEGHEQYF. The CDR3 region has the DNA TGTGCCAGCAGCCCAACGTGGGAGGGGCACGAGCAGTACTTC.

The chain combines TRBV7-9 with TRBJ1-3; tentative D call: TRBD1 (6 bases). Germline loops: CDR1 SEHNR, CDR2 FQNEAQ (reference sequence). The ends were cut back, 3 bases at V and 2 bases at J, with 8 bases in the middle. The CDR3 runs to 14 residues. The CDR3: CASSFGDTGNTIYF. The DNA of the CDR3 is TGTGCCAGCAGCTTTGGGGACACTGGAAACACCATATATTTT.

This clone was observed a few times. The rearrangement joins TRBV9 to TRBJ1-4; tentatively, D is TRBD1 (5 bases). The germline V gene encodes CDR1 SGDLS and CDR2 YYNGEE. With 4 bases removed from V and 8 bases from J, the gap between germline ends came to 15 bases. The CDR3 totals 14 residues. CDR3 in amino acids: CASSPRQGSEKLFF. The CDR3 DNA follows: TGTGCCAGCAGCCCCCGGCAGGGCTCAGAAAAACTGTTTTTT. The whole variable domain, filled in from reference TRBV9 and TRBJ1-4, reads DSGVTQTPKHLITATGQRVTLRCSPRSGDLSVYWYQQSLDQGLQFLIQYYNGEERAKGNILERFSAQQFPDLHSELNLSSLELGDSALYFCASSPRQGSEKLFFGSGTQLSVL.

This chain uses TRBV24-1 with TRBJ1-6; 8 bases fit TRBD1. Germline-derived CDR1 and CDR2 are KGHDR and SFDVKD. This CDR3 contains 19 residues. Trimming cost V 1 base and J 0 bases; bases outside gene matches: 7. The CDR3 bases are TGTGCCACCAGTGATTTTTCGGGACAGGCGCTCTCCTATAATTCACCCCTCCACTTT. Translation gives CATSDFSGQALSYNSPLHF.

The rearrangement links TRBV10-1 to TRBJ1-4; 9 bases map to TRBD1. V dropped 9 bases and J dropped 6; count of bases not matched to a gene: 2. This CDR3 contains 12 residues. Germline V CDR1 and CDR2: WNHNN, SYGVQD (reference sequence). CDR3 amino acids: CASWTGDEKLFF. DNA of the CDR3: TGCGCCAGTTGGACAGGGGATGAAAAACTGTTTTTT.

The gene calls are TRBV5-1 and TRBJ1-4, with D perhaps TRBD1 (5 bases). This CDR3 spans 15 amino acids. Between the trimmed V and J ends, which lost 2 bases and 0 bases, there was a span of 8 bases. CDR1 and CDR2 (germline): SGHRS, YFSETQ. This CDR3 is CASSFFRATNEKLFF. The CDR3 nucleotides are TGCGCCAGCAGCTTCTTCAGGGCAACTAATGAAAAACTGTTTTTT.

This clone has a single count. The CDR3 DNA reads TGTGCCAGCAGCGTAGGAGGGTACGATGGCTACACCTTC. As protein: CASSVGGYDGYTF. This chain joins TRBV9 and TRBJ1-2; D ambiguous. CDR1 and CDR2 from the germline V gene are SGDLS and YYNGEE. V was cut by 0 bases and J by 6 bases, with 9 bases left in between. This CDR3 is built from 13 residues.

The chain is built from TRBV19 and TRBJ2-5; D is ambiguous. The CDR3 runs 16 residues. The ends were cut back, 6 bases at V and 4 bases at J, with 21 bases in the middle. Germline V gene data show CDR1 as LNHDA and CDR2 as SQIVND (reference sequence). As DNA, the CDR3 is TGTGCCAGTAGCAGTATACGTACACGCGGTAGAGAGACCCAGTACTTC. Protein sequence: CASSSIRTRGRETQYF.

The rearrangement joins TRBV11-3 to TRBJ2-5; 7 positions match TRBD2. CDR1 SGHNT and CDR2 YENEEA come from the germline V gene. This CDR3 comprises 13 residues. The V segment lost 6 bases and the J segment 0 bases; nucleotides outside the gene matches: 1. The DNA for the CDR3 is TGTGCCAGCAGGGGGGGGTACCAAGAGACCCAGTACTTC. It codes for CASRGGYQETQYF.

The V call is TRBV12-5, the J call TRBJ2-7; D remains unclear. The CDR3 loop spans 12 amino acids. The germline V gene has CDR1 LGHNT and CDR2 FRNRAP. V dropped 5 bases and J dropped 0 bases, with 5 bases sitting between them. The CDR3 DNA sequence: TGTGCTAGTGGTCCCTTCTCCTACGAGCAGTACTTC. It yields the protein CASGPFSYEQYF.

V usage is TRBV5-6 and J usage is TRBJ1-2, with a possible D match to TRBD1 (6 bases). The V gene's germline CDR1 is SGHDT and CDR2 YYEEEE. The CDR3 is 13 residues long. V was trimmed by 4 bases and J by 8 bases, leaving 15 bases between them. The CDR3 nucleotides read TGTGCCAGCAGCGTATACTCGGGACACGGCTACACCTTC. This encodes CASSVYSGHGYTF. The whole variable domain, filled in from reference TRBV5-6 and TRBJ1-2, reads DAGVTQSPTHLIKTRGQQVTLRCSPKSGHDTVSWYQQALGQGPQFIFQYYEEEERQRGNFPDRFSGHQFPNYSSELNVNALLLGDSALYLCASSVYSGHGYTFGSGTRLTVV.

This chain uses TRBV3-1 (or the pseudogene TRBV3-2) with TRBJ2-5, with TRBD1 identical over 7 bases. V was pared by 4 bases and J by 5 bases, with 10 bases of the junction left unmatched. The CDR3 is 15 amino acids. Germline CDR1 LGHDT, CDR2 YNNKEL (reference sequence). CDR3 protein: CASSRERGHRETQYF. CDR3 nucleotides: TGTGCCAGCAGCCGCGAAAGGGGGCATAGGGAGACCCAGTACTTC.

This clone was picked up a small number of times. The chain carries TRBV7-9 and TRBJ2-2, with 8 bases identical to TRBD1. Losses at the gene ends were 3 bases for V and 8 bases for J; bases not matched to a gene: 2. The CDR3 runs to 13 residues. Germline CDR1 SEHNR, CDR2 FQNEAQ (reference sequence). As DNA, the CDR3 is TGTGCCAGCAGCTTCAGGGGGCAAGGGGAGCTGTTTTTT. Its protein is CASSFRGQGELFF.

This rearrangement joins TRBV5-6 to TRBJ1-2, with 7 bases matching TRBD1. Germline CDR1 reads SGHDT; CDR2 reads YYEEEE. The CDR3 extends over 14 amino acids. Trimming cost V 2 bases and J 11 bases; bases outside gene matches: 12. The CDR3 sequence: CASSLLQGSHPYTF. CDR3 coding DNA: TGTGCCAGCAGCTTACTACAGGGGTCCCACCCTTACACCTTC. Full variable domain (outside the CDR3, taken from reference TRBV5-6 and TRBJ1-2): DAGVTQSPTHLIKTRGQQVTLRCSPKSGHDTVSWYQQALGQGPQFIFQYYEEEERQRGNFPDRFSGHQFPNYSSELNVNALLLGDSALYLCASSLLQGSHPYTFGSGTRLTVV.

The CDR3 is CASSVGDRPRETQYF. For the CDR3, the DNA is TGTGCCAGCAGCGTCGGTGACAGGCCCCGAGAGACCCAGTACTTC. The chain uses TRBV9 and TRBJ2-5; the D gene is possibly TRBD1 (6 bases). CDR3 length equals 15 residues. Trimming removed 2 bases from V and 4 bases from J, with 15 bases in between. CDR1 is SGDLS, CDR2 YYNGEE, per germline. The whole variable domain, remainder taken from reference TRBV9 and TRBJ2-5, is DSGVTQTPKHLITATGQRVTLRCSPRSGDLSVYWYQQSLDQGLQFLIQYYNGEERAKGNILERFSAQQFPDLHSELNLSSLELGDSALYFCASSVGDRPRETQYFGPGTRLLVL.

Only one count was recorded for this clone. The chain uses TRBV6-6 and TRBJ2-4; TRBD1 aligns across 7 bases. This CDR3 is 20 amino acids long. CDR1 and CDR2 from the germline V gene are MNHNY and SVGAGI (reference sequence). V lost 5 bases to trimming and J lost 1 base; unmatched junction nucleotides: 20. This CDR3 reads CASSPQGETGRMMAKNIQYF. CDR3 nucleotides: TGTGCCAGCAGTCCCCAGGGGGAGACAGGGAGAATGATGGCCAAAAACATTCAGTACTTC.

The chain couples TRBV15 to TRBJ1-4; the D is unclear. V gave up 3 bases and J gave up 7 bases, with 15 bases separating them. CDR3 length: 15 residues. CDR1 and CDR2 from the germline V gene are LNHNV and YYDKDF (reference sequence). CDR3 residues: CATSRPEQSIEKLFF. CDR3 DNA sequence: TGTGCCACCAGCAGGCCGGAACAGTCTATTGAAAAACTGTTTTTT.

This clone was observed a handful of times. At the DNA level, this CDR3 is encoded by other sequences in the same sample as well. This chain joins TRBV9 and TRBJ2-1, with D perhaps matching TRBD2 (6 bases). Trimming shortened V by 2 bases and J by 4 bases, and 7 bases separated the two germline ends. This CDR3 region has 13 residues. Germline V gives CDR1 SGDLS, CDR2 YYNGEE. CDR3 protein: CASSVGTYNEQFF. DNA of the CDR3: TGTGCCAGCAGCGTCGGGACTTACAATGAGCAGTTCTTC.

On this clone itself: In the same sample, other DNA sequences code for this CDR3. The gene calls are TRBV24-1 and TRBJ1-2, with D unclear. Trimming took off 1 base at V and 1 base at J, with 6 bases between the two ends. The length of the CDR3 is 14 residues. Germline CDR1 and CDR2: KGHDR and SFDVKD. The CDR3 protein is CATSDFRVNYGYTF. CDR3 in DNA: TGTGCCACCAGTGATTTCCGGGTTAACTATGGCTACACCTTC.

This clone was detected only once. This chain joins TRBV5-6 and TRBJ1-2; D might be TRBD1 (5 bases). Germline V gives CDR1 SGHDT, CDR2 YYEEEE. The CDR3 extends over 17 amino acids. Deletions cut 3 bases from V and 4 bases from J, with 22 bases between. CDR3 loop: CASSSKTESQNGYGYTF. In DNA, the CDR3 is TGTGCCAGCAGCTCGAAGACAGAATCCCAAAACGGCTATGGCTACACCTTC.

The chain couples TRBV19 to TRBJ1-1; perhaps TRBD1 as D (5 bases). The CDR3 is 14 amino acids. Germline V CDR1 and CDR2: LNHDA, SQIVND (reference sequence). V was trimmed by 3 bases and J by 5 bases, leaving 13 bases between them. The DNA of the CDR3 is TGTGCCAGTAGTATTGGGGCAGGGTGGACTGAAGCTTTCTTT. Residues: CASSIGAGWTEAFF.

This rearrangement joins TRBV19 to TRBJ1-3; 7 bases match TRBD1. Germline V gives CDR1 LNHDA, CDR2 SQIVND (reference sequence). Losses at the gene ends were 5 bases for V and 2 bases for J; bases not matched to a gene: 9. The CDR3 loop spans 16 amino acids. The CDR3 DNA reads as TGTGCCAGTAGTTCGCCGGGACAGCTCCCTGGAAACACCATATATTTT. Protein product: CASSSPGQLPGNTIYF.